This is a list of T cell receptor beta chains from one sample in a study of human T cells and chemical hapten exposure. TCRdb ran MiXCR on the RACE reads and lists one entry per CDR3 protein. This sample has about 80,000 distinct CDR3 sequences, with around 10% found just once. The source was whole blood, collected in connection with sensitization to the hapten diphenylcyclopropenone (DPC). These receptors were obtained from a young man with alopecia areata. Some clones in this sample may be carry-over from other donors' samples. The conserved cysteine and the conserved F or W are not part of the CDR3 here. Clone size is shown for a subset of rows, as once, few, many or a class of expanded clone.

>TRBV28|few
TTLMNTEAF
>TRBV20-1|few
SATPNSQETQY
>TRBV7-6|NA
ASSFSTEINEQF
>TRBV20-1|few
SARDEAGGQPQH
>TRBV21-1|few
ASILRDRAREQY
>TRBV7-2|NA
ASSLAKDSPLTGELF
>TRBV7-7|few
ASSLAQFDTEAF
>TRBV28|few
ASRESGGSYEQY
>TRBV11-2|once
ASSRTALSGSGANVLT
>TRBV28|NA
ASYGQETQY
>TRBV9|few
ASSPYGTGDQPQH
>TRBV9|NA
ASSVLGFTDTQY
>TRBV2|few
ASTYEQGAAYEQY
>TRBV7-3|NA
ASSKRGQGSTDTQY
>TRBV6-2/TRBV6-3|NA
ASSSGTGHTGELF
>TRBV29-1|NA
SVEPQRNTEAF
>TRBV7-6|many
ASSLADNYGYT
>TRBV4-3|few
ASSQDLASGGNEQY
>TRBV5-1|NA
ASSFARATTGGSEAF
>TRBV12-2|few
ASRSREGGSNTEAF
>TRBV28|NA
ASSVLPDSTGYT
>TRBV5-8|many
ASSNPGANVLT
>TRBV7-6|many
ASSRADSGNTIY
>TRBV7-3|NA
ASSFDRDYNEQF
>TRBV7-2|NA
ASSELSGTGGTWETQY
>TRBV20-1|many
SARVLGGEKLF
>TRBV6-5|few
ASSPSVWDGQPQH
>TRBV3-1|many
ASSQDGGSGNQPQH
>TRBV4-3|many
ASSQDRGGADNEQF
>TRBV5-1|NA
ASSLGGPGANVLT
>TRBV10-3|few
AISDAGQGTYEQY
>TRBV7-7|NA
ASSPYGQGVSGELF
>TRBV29-1|NA
SAGTDRTDTQY
>TRBV20-1|NA
SARDAEAYEQY
>TRBV19|few
ASNNLPGQGNNGYT
>TRBV4-1|few
ASSQAVRQGADQPQH
>TRBV7-8|few
ASSLAGWSKNIQY
>TRBV21-1|few
ASSRTGGSYNSPLH
>TRBV29-1|few
SVEGGIEQCCHSNYGYT
>TRBV7-9|few
ASSPLVGGGTYEQY
>TRBV4-3|NA
ASSRDRAATGNTIY
>TRBV5-1|NA
ASSLEQETQY
>TRBV7-6|few
ASSSGPVGTIY
>TRBV10-1|many
ASSSSEGPLRNEQF
>TRBV7-6|many
ASSPPGQSYEQY
>TRBV11-2|many
ASSLGLNYGYT
>TRBV29-1|many
SVSPGTSGTDTQY
>TRBV7-9|NA
ASSNGGAKNIQY
>TRBV12-3/TRBV12-4|few
ASTLGGTLSNQPQH
>TRBV28|NA
ASSPGQEKLF
>TRBV28|few
ASSNARTQY
>TRBV11-2|NA
ASSLGWSSYEQY
>TRBV29-1|once
SDGPSGGPQY
>TRBV7-8|NA
ASSSPTGIGTGELF
>TRBV4-3|few
ASSPSNNLETQY